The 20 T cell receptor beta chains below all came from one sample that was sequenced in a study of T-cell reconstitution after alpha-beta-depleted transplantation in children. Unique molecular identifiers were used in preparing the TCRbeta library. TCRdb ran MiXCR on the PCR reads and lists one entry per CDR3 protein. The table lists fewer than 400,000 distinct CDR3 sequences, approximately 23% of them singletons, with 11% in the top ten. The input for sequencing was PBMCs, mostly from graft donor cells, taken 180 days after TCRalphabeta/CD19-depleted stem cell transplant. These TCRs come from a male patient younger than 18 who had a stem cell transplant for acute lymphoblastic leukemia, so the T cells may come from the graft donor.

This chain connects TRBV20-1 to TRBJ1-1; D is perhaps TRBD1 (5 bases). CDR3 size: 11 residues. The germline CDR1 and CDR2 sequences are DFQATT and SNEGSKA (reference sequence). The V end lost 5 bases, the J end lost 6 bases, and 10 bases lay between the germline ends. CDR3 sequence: CSAPQGPEAFF. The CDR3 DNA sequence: TGCAGTGCTCCCCAGGGACCTGAAGCTTTCTTT.

DNA for the CDR3: TGTGCCATCCCCTTGGACAGGCAAGAGACCCAGTACTTC. Translated, it gives CAIPLDRQETQYF. The chain links TRBV10-3 to TRBJ2-5, with 7 bases matching TRBD1. The CDR3 spans 13 residues. The V gene's germline CDR1 is ENHRY and CDR2 SYGVKD. J gave up 2 bases and V 8 bases, and 5 bases lay outside the gene matches.

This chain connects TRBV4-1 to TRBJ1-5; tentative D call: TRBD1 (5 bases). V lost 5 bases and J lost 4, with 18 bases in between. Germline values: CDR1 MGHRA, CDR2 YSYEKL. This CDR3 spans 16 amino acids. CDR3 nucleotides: TGCGCCAGCAGCAAAACCATAAGGGGCGGGAATCAGCCCCAGCATTTT. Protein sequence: CASSKTIRGGNQPQHF.

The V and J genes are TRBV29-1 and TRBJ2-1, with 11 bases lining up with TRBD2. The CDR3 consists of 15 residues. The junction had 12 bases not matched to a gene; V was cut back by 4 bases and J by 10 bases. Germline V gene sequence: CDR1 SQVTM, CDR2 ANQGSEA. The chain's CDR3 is CSVVALTSGSREQFF. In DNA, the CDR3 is TGCAGCGTTGTGGCCCTCACTAGCGGGAGTCGAGAGCAGTTCTTC.

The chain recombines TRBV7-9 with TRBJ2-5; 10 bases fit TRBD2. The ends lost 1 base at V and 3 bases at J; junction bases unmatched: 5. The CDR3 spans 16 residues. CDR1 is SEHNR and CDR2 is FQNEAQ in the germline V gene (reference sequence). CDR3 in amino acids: CASSLVGTSAKETQYF. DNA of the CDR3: TGTGCCAGCAGCTTAGTTGGGACTAGCGCGAAAGAGACCCAGTACTTC.

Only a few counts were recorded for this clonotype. Here the CDR3 DNA reads TGTGCCACCGGACAGGGTGCAAACACCATATATTTT. Translated, it gives CATGQGANTIYF. This chain links TRBV10-3 with TRBJ1-3, with 8 bases fitting TRBD1. This CDR3 is 12 amino acids long. From germline, CDR1 is ENHRY and CDR2 SYGVKD. V lost 10 bases and J lost 6; bases outside the gene matches: 5.

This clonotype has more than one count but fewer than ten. The CDR3 spells CASSLLGPGETQYF. The CDR3 DNA is TGCGCCAGCAGCCTACTAGGCCCCGGAGAGACCCAGTACTTC. V gene TRBV4-1 combines with J gene TRBJ2-5, with a possible D match to TRBD2 (5 bases). Trimming took 4 bases from V and 4 from J, leaving 13 bases between them. CDR1 MGHRA and CDR2 YSYEKL come from the germline V gene. The CDR3 has 14 amino acids.

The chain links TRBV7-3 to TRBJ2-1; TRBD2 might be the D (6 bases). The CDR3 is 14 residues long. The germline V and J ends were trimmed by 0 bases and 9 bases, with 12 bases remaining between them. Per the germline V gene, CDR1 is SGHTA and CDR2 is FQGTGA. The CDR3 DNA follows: TGTGCCAGCAGCTTAACGTACGGGGGTATTGAGCAGTTCTTC. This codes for CASSLTYGGIEQFF.

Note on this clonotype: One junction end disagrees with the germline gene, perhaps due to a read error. CDR3 bases: TGCGCCAGCAGCTTGAAATCAGCTAGCGGGAGGTACTCAGAAACGCAGTATTTT. Translated, it gives CASSLKSASGRYSETQYF. The chain couples TRBV5-1 to TRBJ2-3, with TRBD2 matching 11 bases. The length of the CDR3 is 18 residues. Germline-derived CDR1 and CDR2 are SGHRS and YFSETQ.

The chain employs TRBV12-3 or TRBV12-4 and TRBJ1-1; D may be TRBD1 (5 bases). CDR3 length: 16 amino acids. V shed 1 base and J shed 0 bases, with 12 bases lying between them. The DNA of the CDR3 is TGTGCCAGCAGTTTAGGGCAGGGAGGCATGAACACTGAAGCTTTCTTT. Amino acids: CASSLGQGGMNTEAFF.

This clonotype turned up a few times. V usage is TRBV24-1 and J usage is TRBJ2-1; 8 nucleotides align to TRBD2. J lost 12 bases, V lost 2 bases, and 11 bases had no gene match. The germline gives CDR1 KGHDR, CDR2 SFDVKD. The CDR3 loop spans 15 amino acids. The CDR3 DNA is TGTGCCACCAGTGATTGGGCTAGCGGGCTCTCGCGGCAGTTCTTC. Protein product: CATSDWASGLSRQFF.

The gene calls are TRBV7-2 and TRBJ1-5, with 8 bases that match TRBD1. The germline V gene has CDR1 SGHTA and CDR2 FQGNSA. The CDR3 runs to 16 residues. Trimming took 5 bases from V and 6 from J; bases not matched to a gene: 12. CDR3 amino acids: CASSGDDRGGAQPQHF. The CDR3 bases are TGTGCCAGCAGCGGAGATGACAGGGGCGGGGCTCAGCCCCAGCATTTT.

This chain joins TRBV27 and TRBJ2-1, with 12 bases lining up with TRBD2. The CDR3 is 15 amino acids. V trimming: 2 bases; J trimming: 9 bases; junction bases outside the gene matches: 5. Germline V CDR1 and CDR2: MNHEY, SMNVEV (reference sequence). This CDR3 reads CASSLGLAGGSEQFF. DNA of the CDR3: TGTGCCAGCAGTTTAGGGCTAGCGGGAGGGAGTGAGCAGTTCTTC.

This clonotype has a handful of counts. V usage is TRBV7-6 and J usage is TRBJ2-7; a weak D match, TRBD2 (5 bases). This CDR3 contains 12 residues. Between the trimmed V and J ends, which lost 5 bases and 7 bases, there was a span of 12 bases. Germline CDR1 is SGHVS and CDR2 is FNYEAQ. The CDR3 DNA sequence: TGTGCCAGCAGCCTGGACTTGCGGGAGCAGTACTTC. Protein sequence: CASSLDLREQYF.

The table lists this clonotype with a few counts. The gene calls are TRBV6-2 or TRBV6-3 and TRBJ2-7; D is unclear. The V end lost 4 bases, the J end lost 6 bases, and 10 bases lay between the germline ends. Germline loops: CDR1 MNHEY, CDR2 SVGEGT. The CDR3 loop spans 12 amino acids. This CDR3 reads CASSFEGFEQYF. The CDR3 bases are TGTGCCAGCAGTTTTGAAGGCTTCGAGCAGTACTTC.

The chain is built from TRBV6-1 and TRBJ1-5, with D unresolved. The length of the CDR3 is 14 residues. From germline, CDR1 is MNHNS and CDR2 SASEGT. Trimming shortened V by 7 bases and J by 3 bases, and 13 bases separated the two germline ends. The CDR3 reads CASMGPGFNQPQHF. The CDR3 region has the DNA TGTGCCAGCATGGGCCCGGGCTTCAATCAGCCCCAGCATTTT.

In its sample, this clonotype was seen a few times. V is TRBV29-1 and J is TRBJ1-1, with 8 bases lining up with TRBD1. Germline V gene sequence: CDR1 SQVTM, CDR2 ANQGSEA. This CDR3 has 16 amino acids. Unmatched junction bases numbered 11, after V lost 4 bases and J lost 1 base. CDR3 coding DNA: TGCAGCGTTGTTGGGAGGCAGGGGGCGTGGAACACTGAAGCTTTCTTT. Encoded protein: CSVVGRQGAWNTEAFF.

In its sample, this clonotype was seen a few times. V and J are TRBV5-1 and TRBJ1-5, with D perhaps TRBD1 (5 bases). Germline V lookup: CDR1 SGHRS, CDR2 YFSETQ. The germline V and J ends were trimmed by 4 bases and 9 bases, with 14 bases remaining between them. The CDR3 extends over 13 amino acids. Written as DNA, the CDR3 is TGCGCCAGCAGCCCCCACAGCGGGGGGCCCCAGCATTTT. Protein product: CASSPHSGGPQHF.

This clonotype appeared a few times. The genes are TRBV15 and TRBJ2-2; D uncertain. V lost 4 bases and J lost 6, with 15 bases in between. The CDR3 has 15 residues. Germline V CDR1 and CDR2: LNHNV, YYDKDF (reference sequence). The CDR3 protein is CATSTLPPVSGELFF. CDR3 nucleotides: TGTGCCACCAGCACCCTACCTCCGGTATCCGGGGAGCTGTTTTTT.

The CDR3 sequence is CASSLAYGRNLYNEQFF. DNA of the CDR3: TGTGCCAGCAGCTTAGCATACGGCAGGAATCTCTACAATGAGCAGTTCTTC. The chain links TRBV11-3 to TRBJ2-1, with D unclear. Trimming removed 1 base from V and 3 bases from J, with 16 bases in between. The germline gives CDR1 SGHNT, CDR2 YENEEA. The CDR3 is made up of 17 amino acids.